A single sample gave rise to the 30 T cell receptor beta chains below, sequenced in a study of response to subunit inactivated influenza vaccine. TCRdb re-analysed the RT-PCR reads in MiXCR, keeping a single row per CDR3 protein. The sample includes about 520,000 distinct CDR3 sequences, under 8.5% of them seen just once. The material was PBMCs from blood, obtained roughly 24 months after vaccination. Source of these receptors: a man aged 50 to 75 who received an inactivated influenza vaccine.

The chain uses TRBV7-2 and TRBJ2-4; D is undetermined. The CDR3 is made up of 14 amino acids. With 5 bases removed from V and 2 bases from J, the gap between germline ends came to 10 bases. Germline assignment: CDR1 SGHTA and CDR2 FQGNSA. The CDR3 spells CASSRRESKNIQYF. In DNA, the CDR3 is TGTGCCAGCAGCCGCCGTGAGTCCAAAAACATTCAGTACTTC.

The count of this clonotype is one. The rearrangement uses TRBV14 and TRBJ2-7, with 9 nucleotides matching TRBD2. Trimming took 2 bases from V and 3 from J; bases not matched to a gene: 23. The germline CDR1 and CDR2 sequences are SGHDN and FVKESK. There are 21 residues in the CDR3. CDR3 bases: TGTGCCAGCAGCCAACTGGGACCGAGCGGGGGGCGTGTGGCAGCGAACTACGAGCAGTACTTC. Translated: CASSQLGPSGGRVAANYEQYF.

This clonotype occurred many times. The chain employs TRBV29-1 and TRBJ2-3, with D perhaps matching TRBD1 (5 bases). With 6 bases removed from V and 2 bases from J, the gap between germline ends came to 18 bases. CDR1 and CDR2 (germline): SQVTM, ANQGSEA. CDR3 size: 15 residues. Written as DNA, the CDR3 is TGCAGCGTCTTGAACAGGCCAGCAACCACAGATACGCAGTATTTT. Amino acids: CSVLNRPATTDTQYF.

This clonotype came up once. This chain uses TRBV9 with TRBJ2-7; 10 nucleotides agree with TRBD1. V shed 4 bases and J 3 bases; nucleotides not matched to a gene: 10. The CDR3 runs to 16 residues. The germline V gene encodes CDR1 SGDLS and CDR2 YYNGEE. The CDR3, as DNA: TGTGCCAGCAGCCCCCGGGACAGGGGCAAGAGCTACGAGCAGTACTTC. Translated, it gives CASSPRDRGKSYEQYF.

This clonotype has a handful of counts. CDR3 coding DNA: TGTGCCAGCAGCGAAACAGGGAGATACTACGAGCAGTACTTC. This encodes CASSETGRYYEQYF. V and J are TRBV3-1 and TRBJ2-7; tentatively, D is TRBD1 (6 bases). The germline CDR1 and CDR2 sequences are LGHDT and YNNKEL (reference sequence). CDR3 size: 14 residues. Trimming pared 5 bases from V and 3 bases from J, leaving 14 bases between.

This clonotype occurred a few times. V is TRBV24-1 and J is TRBJ1-5; 8 bases are shared with TRBD1. Per the germline V gene, CDR1 is KGHDR and CDR2 is SFDVKD. The CDR3 is made up of 16 amino acids. Trimming at V came to 9 bases and at J to 3 bases, leaving 12 bases not matched to a gene. CDR3 bases: TGTGCCACCGACCAGTTACCGACAGGGGTCAATCAGCCCCAGCATTTT. Encoded protein: CATDQLPTGVNQPQHF.

This clonotype was seen ten or more times. V and J are TRBV5-5 and TRBJ1-1; no definite D call. The CDR3 contains 13 residues. Trimming stripped 1 base from V and 5 bases from J, with 9 bases between. Germline CDR1 and CDR2: SGHKS and YYEKEE (reference sequence). CDR3 in amino acids: CASSLSGRTEAFF. DNA of the CDR3: TGTGCCAGCAGCTTGTCGGGGAGAACTGAAGCTTTCTTT.

This clonotype occurred a few times. This chain links TRBV6-2 or TRBV6-3 with TRBJ1-1; weak D call: TRBD1 (5 bases). V was trimmed by 2 bases and J by 4 bases, leaving 8 bases between them. There are 13 residues in the CDR3. CDR1 MNHEY and CDR2 SVGEGT come from the germline V gene. This chain's CDR3 is CASSYMGGTEAFF. The CDR3 coding sequence is TGTGCCAGCAGTTACATGGGGGGCACTGAAGCTTTCTTT.

This clonotype was picked up a small number of times. The chain links TRBV7-9 to TRBJ2-3; TRBD2 agrees at 9 bases. V trimming: 5 bases; J trimming: 5 bases; junction bases outside the gene matches: 11. In germline, CDR1 is SEHNR, CDR2 FQNEAQ (reference sequence). The CDR3 runs 16 residues. The DNA for the CDR3 is TGTGCCAGCAGCAAAACTAGCGGGTGGAGTCTAGATACGCAGTATTTT. The encoded protein is CASSKTSGWSLDTQYF.

This clonotype was picked up many times. In DNA form, the CDR3 reads TGTGCCAGCAGCTTGGAGGGGGGCTATGGCTACACCTTC. Translation: CASSLEGGYGYTF. V and J are TRBV5-5 and TRBJ1-2; D might be TRBD1 (6 bases). Trimming stripped 0 bases from V and 4 bases from J, with 7 bases between. The CDR3 contains 13 residues. The germline V gene encodes CDR1 SGHKS and CDR2 YYEKEE (reference sequence).

The chain carries TRBV24-1 and TRBJ2-3; unclear D gene. Trimming removed 3 bases at V and 0 bases at J, with 12 bases between. The CDR3 covers 16 residues. From germline, CDR1 is KGHDR and CDR2 SFDVKD. CDR3 DNA: TGTGCCACCAGTGATCCTAATCCCAGTAGCACAGATACGCAGTATTTT. Protein sequence: CATSDPNPSSTDTQYF.

The chain couples TRBV5-1 to TRBJ1-4, with D tentatively TRBD1 (6 bases). This CDR3 spans 16 amino acids. Per germline, CDR1 SGHRS and CDR2 YFSETQ. Trimming left V 4 bases short and J 0 bases short, with 13 bases between. CDR3 bases: TGCGCCAGCAGCGTACAATCAGGGGCAACTAATGAAAAACTGTTTTTT. Translated, it gives CASSVQSGATNEKLFF.

This clonotype was found a few times. CDR3 nucleotide sequence: TGCGCCAGCAGTGTAAGCGTGGCAGGGGGCACCGGGGAGCTGTTTTTT. The encoded protein is CASSVSVAGGTGELFF. V usage is TRBV5-1 and J usage is TRBJ2-2; 7 bases align to TRBD1. Germline lookup yields CDR1 SGHRS and CDR2 YFSETQ. Unmatched junction bases numbered 11, after V lost 5 bases and J lost 4 bases. The CDR3 extends over 16 amino acids.

This CDR3 is CASSLGQGELREAFF. The CDR3 nucleotides are TGCGCCAGCAGCTTGGGGCAGGGGGAACTCCGGGAGGCTTTCTTT. This sequence joins TRBV5-1 and TRBJ1-1, with 7 bases aligning to TRBD1. The V segment lost 0 bases and the J segment 11 bases; nucleotides outside the gene matches: 13. Germline V gives CDR1 SGHRS, CDR2 YFSETQ. The CDR3 is 15 residues long.

The V and J genes are TRBV27 and TRBJ2-2; D may be TRBD2 (6 bases). Germline CDR1 and CDR2: MNHEY and SMNVEV (reference sequence). V was clipped by 6 bases and J by 6 bases, with 14 bases between them. The CDR3 extends over 14 amino acids. CDR3 nucleotide sequence: TGTGCCAGCAGGCGGGGAACATCCGCCGGGGAGCTGTTTTTT. Encoded protein: CASRRGTSAGELFF.

The chain recombines TRBV5-4 with TRBJ1-1; 7 nucleotides line up with TRBD1. The CDR3 totals 12 residues. The germline V gene has CDR1 SGHNT and CDR2 YYREEE (reference sequence). V shed 5 bases and J 6 bases; nucleotides not matched to a gene: 4. CDR3 sequence: CASRNQGAEAFF. The CDR3 region has the DNA TGTGCCAGCAGAAATCAGGGGGCTGAAGCTTTCTTT.

This clonotype was detected many times. This chain connects TRBV12-3 or TRBV12-4 to TRBJ1-2; D is uncertain. V lost 3 bases and J lost 7, with 24 bases in between. This CDR3 spans 17 amino acids. Written as DNA, the CDR3 is TGTGCCAGCAGTTTCAGGATACTGGCAGCCCGGTCGGGTGGCTACACCTTC. Translating gives CASSFRILAARSGGYTF.

This clonotype was picked up many times. The rearrangement joins TRBV4-3 to TRBJ1-2, with 8 bases lining up with TRBD1. Germline CDR1 and CDR2: LGHNA and YSLEER. This CDR3 has 15 amino acids. Unmatched junction bases numbered 5, after V lost 0 bases and J lost 5 bases. The CDR3, as DNA: TGCGCCAGCAGCCAAGAACCGACAGGGGTATATGGCTACACCTTC. Its protein product is CASSQEPTGVYGYTF.

This clonotype was seen a few times. The V gene is TRBV7-2, the J gene TRBJ2-5, with 9 bases identical to TRBD2. The germline V gene has CDR1 SGHTA and CDR2 FQGNSA. The CDR3 has 16 residues. V was clipped by 5 bases and J by 4 bases; unmatched bases: 11. The CDR3 region has the DNA TGTGCCAGCAGCCCCTCAGCGGGAGGCATGTCAGAGACCCAGTACTTC. This codes for CASSPSAGGMSETQYF.

This clonotype was seen repeatedly, ten times or more. J is TRBJ1-1 and V is TRBV20-1; D is unclear. Deletions cut 6 bases from V and 3 bases from J, with 14 bases between. The germline V gene has CDR1 DFQATT and CDR2 SNEGSKA (reference sequence). The CDR3 spans 13 residues. CDR3 DNA sequence: TGCAGTGCAATAAGGTTGGCCGACACTGAAGCTTTCTTT. It translates to CSAIRLADTEAFF.

This clonotype was seen ten or more times. The J gene is TRBJ1-4, the V gene TRBV5-1, with 9 bases matching TRBD1. Germline CDR1 reads SGHRS; CDR2 reads YFSETQ. The trim removed 3 bases at V and 5 bases at J, leaving 5 bases unmatched. The CDR3 spans 15 residues. The CDR3 nucleotides are TGCGCCAGCAGCTCACAGGGGGCCCCCAATGAAAAACTGTTTTTT. It encodes CASSSQGAPNEKLFF.

This clonotype has ten or more counts. The V and J genes are TRBV7-6 and TRBJ2-5, with 9 bases identical to TRBD2. The CDR3 has 14 amino acids. J lost 5 bases, V lost 5 bases, and 6 bases had no gene match. The germline gives CDR1 SGHVS, CDR2 FNYEAQ. CDR3 in DNA: TGTGCCAGCAGCGTTAGCGGGGGAGGTGAGACCCAGTACTTC. Translation gives CASSVSGGGETQYF.

The rearrangement uses TRBV6-2 or TRBV6-3 and TRBJ2-5, with D unclear. The germline V and J ends were trimmed by 0 bases and 5 bases, with 19 bases remaining between them. This CDR3 is built from 17 residues. CDR1 MNHEY and CDR2 SVGEGT come from the germline V gene. The CDR3 is CASSYSFRIRSWETQYF. As DNA, the CDR3 is TGTGCCAGCAGTTACTCTTTTAGGATTCGGAGTTGGGAGACCCAGTACTTC.

This clonotype was seen ten or more times. The genes are TRBV10-3 and TRBJ2-7; unclear D gene. CDR1 is ENHRY, CDR2 SYGVKD, per germline. V was shortened by 3 bases and J by 0 bases, with 12 bases between the two germline ends. The CDR3 is made up of 15 amino acids. CDR3 DNA sequence: TGTGCCATCAGTGATGTTAGCCTTAGCTCCTACGAGCAGTACTTC. It encodes CAISDVSLSSYEQYF.

The chain couples TRBV9 to TRBJ2-7; a weak D match, TRBD2 (6 bases). The CDR3 is 14 amino acids. The V gene's germline CDR1 is SGDLS and CDR2 YYNGEE. V lost 0 bases and J 5 bases, leaving 12 bases between the germline ends. CDR3 in amino acids: CASSVEVRRDEQYF. The CDR3 DNA sequence: TGTGCCAGCAGCGTAGAGGTCAGGAGGGACGAGCAGTACTTC.

The chain is built from TRBV6-1 and TRBJ2-2, with D hard to call. Germline V lookup: CDR1 MNHNS, CDR2 SASEGT. The CDR3 has 13 amino acids. The V gene lost 3 bases and the J gene lost 6 bases, with 8 bases spanning the gap. The CDR3 is CASSEELPGELFF. CDR3 nucleotide sequence: TGTGCCAGCAGTGAGGAGCTGCCCGGGGAGCTGTTTTTT.

The chain joins TRBV7-9 to TRBJ2-1; D possibly uses TRBD1 or TRBD2 (5 bases each). V shed 1 base and J shed 2 bases, with 15 bases lying between them. Germline CDR1 is SEHNR and CDR2 is FQNEAQ (reference sequence). The CDR3 covers 17 residues. CDR3 sequence (DNA): TGTGCCAGCAGCTTAGACCTTGGGGGAGTCGCCTACAATGAGCAGTTCTTC. It yields the protein CASSLDLGGVAYNEQFF.

This chain joins TRBV4-1 and TRBJ1-5; D gene uncertain. The V end lost 1 base, the J end lost 2 bases, and 21 bases lay between the germline ends. This CDR3 comprises 19 residues. Looked up from germline, CDR1 is MGHRA and CDR2 is YSYEKL. The CDR3 DNA reads TGCGCCAGCAGCCAAGGTCCGAGGGCCGCCAGCGGTGGCAATCAGCCCCAGCATTTT. Translated, it gives CASSQGPRAASGGNQPQHF.

V and J are TRBV6-5 and TRBJ1-5; TRBD1 matches 7 bases. V dropped 2 bases and J dropped 0; count of bases not matched to a gene: 13. Germline CDR1 reads MNHEY; CDR2 reads SVGAGI. CDR3 length: 19 amino acids. Here the CDR3 reads CASSYVVGTEVYSNQPQHF. CDR3 coding DNA: TGTGCCAGCAGTTACGTGGTCGGGACAGAGGTCTATAGCAATCAGCCCCAGCATTTT.

The chain uses TRBV14 and TRBJ2-7; TRBD1 matches 7 bases. After removal of 1 base from V and 0 bases from J, the junction contained 6 bases not matched to a gene. Germline-derived CDR1 and CDR2 are SGHDN and FVKESK. The CDR3 sequence is 16 residues long. The CDR3 DNA reads TGTGCCAGCAGCCAAGGTGCGACAGGGAGCTCCTACGAGCAGTACTTC. It is translated as CASSQGATGSSYEQYF.